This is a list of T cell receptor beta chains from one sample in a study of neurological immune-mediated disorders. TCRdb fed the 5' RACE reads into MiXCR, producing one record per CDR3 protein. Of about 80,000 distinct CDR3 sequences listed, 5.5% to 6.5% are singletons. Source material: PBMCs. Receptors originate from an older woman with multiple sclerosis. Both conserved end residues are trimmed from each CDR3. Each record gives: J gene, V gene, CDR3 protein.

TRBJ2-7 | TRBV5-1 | ASSLFPRNSYEQY
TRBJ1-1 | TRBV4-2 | ASSQGPTGIATEAF
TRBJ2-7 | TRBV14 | ASSRTEGYEQY
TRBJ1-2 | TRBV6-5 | ASSYSEGLPYT
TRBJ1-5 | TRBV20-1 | SAAHASGNQPQH
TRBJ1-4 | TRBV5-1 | ASSRFFSTNEKLF
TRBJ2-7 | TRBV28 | ASSLGGYEQY
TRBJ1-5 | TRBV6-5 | ASRKIGQLNQPQH
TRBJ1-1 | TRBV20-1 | SPGGLGEAF
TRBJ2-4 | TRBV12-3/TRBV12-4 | ASSFWGYIQY
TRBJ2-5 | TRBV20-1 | SARDSDRGGETQY
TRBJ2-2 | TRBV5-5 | ASSGQDRGIGELF
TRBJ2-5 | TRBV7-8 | ASSHAVQAQY
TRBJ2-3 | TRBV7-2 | ASIRDRGSDTQY
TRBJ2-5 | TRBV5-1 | ASSSPALALQETQY
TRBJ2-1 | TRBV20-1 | SGRGGANNEQF
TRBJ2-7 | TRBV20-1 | SAREWGKTYEQY
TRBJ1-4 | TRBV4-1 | ASSQGYGATNEKLF
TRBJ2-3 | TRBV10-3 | AISEIPSTSTDTQY
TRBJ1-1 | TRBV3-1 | ASSQGGWGRVNTEAF
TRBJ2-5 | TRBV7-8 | AVQGFRGETQY
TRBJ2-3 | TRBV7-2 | ASSKRGLAGRRASTDTQY
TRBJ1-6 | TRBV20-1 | SARGTDTQNSPLH
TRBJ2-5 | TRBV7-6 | ASSTGDRETQY
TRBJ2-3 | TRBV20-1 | SALLRDYRTDTQY
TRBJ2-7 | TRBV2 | ASKVQGLVRGEQY
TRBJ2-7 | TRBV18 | VSSPEGYEQY
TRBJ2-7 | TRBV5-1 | ASRDPIGTLPYEQY
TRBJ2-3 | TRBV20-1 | SARWTDTQY
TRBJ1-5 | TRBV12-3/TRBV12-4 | ASSLRTVGHHPQH
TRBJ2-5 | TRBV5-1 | ASSSGTGIQETQY
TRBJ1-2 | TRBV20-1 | SAPDRQSNYGYT
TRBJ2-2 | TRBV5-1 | ASSSITGLTGELF
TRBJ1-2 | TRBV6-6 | ASSHGQGANYGYT
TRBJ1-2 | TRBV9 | ASSVVGATGGYT
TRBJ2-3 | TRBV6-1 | ASVAGADTQY
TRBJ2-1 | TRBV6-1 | ASSAYRSGNEQF
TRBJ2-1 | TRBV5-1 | ASSLDFLAGGPLHNEQF
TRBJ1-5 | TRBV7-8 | ASSHVEGAGGKPQH
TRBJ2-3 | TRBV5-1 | ASSGRSGGMTDTQY
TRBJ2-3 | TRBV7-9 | ASSLEGGSSTDTQY
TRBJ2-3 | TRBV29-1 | SGMGGGQLWTDTQY
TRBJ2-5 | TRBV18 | ASGQGSQETQY
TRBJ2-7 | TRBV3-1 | ASSQDIRPGSYEQY
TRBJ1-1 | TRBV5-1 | ASSLGPLGNTEAF
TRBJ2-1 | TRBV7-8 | ASGRNNEQF
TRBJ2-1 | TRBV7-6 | ASSLLAGGLGQF
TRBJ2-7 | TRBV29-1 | SVSLAGIHYEQY
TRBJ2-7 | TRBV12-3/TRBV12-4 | ASSHPMRGGRGEQY
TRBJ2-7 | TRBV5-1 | ASSHRTSGGSSYEQY
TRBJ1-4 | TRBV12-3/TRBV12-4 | ASRGQGNEKLF
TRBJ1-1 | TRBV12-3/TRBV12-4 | ASSLGGQTEAF
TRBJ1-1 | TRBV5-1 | ASSWSAGPNTEAF